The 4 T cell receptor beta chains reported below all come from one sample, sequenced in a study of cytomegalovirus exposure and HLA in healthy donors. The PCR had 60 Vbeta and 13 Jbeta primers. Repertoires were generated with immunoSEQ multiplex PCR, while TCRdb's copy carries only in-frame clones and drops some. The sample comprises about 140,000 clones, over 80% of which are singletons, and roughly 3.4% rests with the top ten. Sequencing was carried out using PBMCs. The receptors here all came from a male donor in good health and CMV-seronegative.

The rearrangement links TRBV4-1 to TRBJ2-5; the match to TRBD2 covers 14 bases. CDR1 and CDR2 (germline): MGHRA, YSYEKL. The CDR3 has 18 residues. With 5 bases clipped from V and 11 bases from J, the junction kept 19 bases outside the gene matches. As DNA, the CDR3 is TGCGCCAGCAGCTCGGGACTAGCGGGAGTACTCACTTCGGGGGAGCAGTACTTC. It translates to CASSSGLAGVLTSGEQYF.

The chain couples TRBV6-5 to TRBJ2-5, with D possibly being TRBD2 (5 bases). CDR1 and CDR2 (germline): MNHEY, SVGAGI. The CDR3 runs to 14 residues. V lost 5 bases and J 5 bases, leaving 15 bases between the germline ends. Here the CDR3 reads CASSPSRGFETQYF. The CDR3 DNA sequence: TGTGCCAGCAGTCCATCCCGGGGATTTGAGACCCAGTACTTC.

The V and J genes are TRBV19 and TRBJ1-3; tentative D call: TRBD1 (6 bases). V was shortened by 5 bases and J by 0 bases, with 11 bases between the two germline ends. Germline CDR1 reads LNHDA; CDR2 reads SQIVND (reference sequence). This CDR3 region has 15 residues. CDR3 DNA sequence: TGTGCCAGTAGTCCCAGGGGAATCTCTGGAAACACCATATATTTT. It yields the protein CASSPRGISGNTIYF.

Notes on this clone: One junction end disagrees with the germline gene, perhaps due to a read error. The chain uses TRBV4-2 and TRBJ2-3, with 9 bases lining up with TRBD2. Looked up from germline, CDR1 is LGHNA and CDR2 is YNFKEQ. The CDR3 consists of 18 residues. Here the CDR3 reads CVSSQGFSGSPSTDTQYF. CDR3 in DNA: TGTGTCAGCAGCCAAGGTTTTAGCGGGAGCCCTAGCACCGATACGCAGTATTTT.